This TCR beta chain was found in a study of blood T cell repertoires in COVID-19. Method: immunoSEQ multiplex PCR; TCRdb's copy keeps in-frame clones and lacks some. Of roughly 150,000 clones listed, 83% are singletons. The CDR3 is 14 amino acids. Germline V gene lookup returns CDR1 SGHDT and CDR2 YYEEEE. V lost 3 bases and J lost 4, with 11 bases in between. This sequence originates from a woman older than 75 with acute or convalescent COVID-19. The sample consisted of peripheral blood. The chain uses TRBV5-6 and TRBJ1-3, with a weak D call TRBD1 (6 bases). CDR3 sequence: CASSWGGVGNTIYF. CDR3 bases: TGTGCCAGCAGCTGGGGGGGCGTCGGAAACACCATATATTTT.